This T cell receptor beta chain is from a study of OX40 agonist ivuxolimab in advanced cancers. This CDR3 is 15 amino acids long. Germline V gives CDR1 SGHRS, CDR2 YFSETQ. V lost 0 bases, J lost 0 bases, and 9 bases lay in between. Assay used: immunoSEQ multiplex PCR; TCRdb lists only in-frame clones, some missing. This sample has tens of thousands of clones, with just over 90% found just once. This TCR was recovered from an adult with an advanced solid tumor such as melanoma, head and neck, liver or kidney cancer. The chain joins TRBV5-1 to TRBJ1-1, with D perhaps TRBD1 (5 bases). The sample here was CD4+ or CD8+ T cells sorted from blood, taken in a trial of the OX40 agonist ivuxolimab. The CDR3 loop reads CASSLAAGMNTEAFF. As DNA, the CDR3 is TGCGCCAGCAGCTTGGCTGCAGGGATGAACACTGAAGCTTTCTTT.